Presented here are 6 T cell receptor beta chains from one specimen sequenced in a study of blood T cells in healthy people across ages. The authors ran a second PCR of roughly 6 to 12 cycles using a sample-barcoded 5' primer and a J-beta primer mix. TCRdb reprocessed the 5' RACE reads via MiXCR and lists one record per CDR3 protein. The sample consists of 1.5 million to 1.9 million distinct CDR3 sequences, less than 45% of them appearing once. Sequenced: blood. These receptors came from a woman in her late teens or twenties in good health.

The rearrangement uses TRBV20-1 and TRBJ2-1; 9 positions agree with TRBD2. V trimming: 5 bases; J trimming: 4 bases; junction bases outside the gene matches: 6. Germline loops: CDR1 DFQATT, CDR2 SNEGSKA (reference sequence). The CDR3 loop spans 14 amino acids. The CDR3 reads CSALSGGAYNEQFF. The CDR3 DNA reads TGCAGTGCTCTTAGCGGGGGAGCGTACAATGAGCAGTTCTTC.

This chain uses TRBV25-1 with TRBJ1-4, with a possible D match to TRBD1 (5 bases). The V end lost 3 bases, the J end lost 0 bases, and 11 bases lay between the germline ends. This CDR3 region has 16 residues. Germline CDR1 is MGHDK and CDR2 is SYGVNS. The CDR3 region has the DNA TGTGCCAGCAGTGAGGGGGGTGGAACAACTAATGAAAAACTGTTTTTT. Translation gives CASSEGGGTTNEKLFF.

The rearrangement links TRBV6-5 to TRBJ2-1; no firm D call. CDR1 is MNHEY and CDR2 is SVGAGI in the germline V gene. This CDR3 has 16 amino acids. V lost 2 bases and J 6 bases, leaving 17 bases between the germline ends. CDR3 sequence: CASSYSLDTLPNEQFF. The CDR3 DNA follows: TGTGCCAGCAGTTACAGTCTAGACACCCTCCCCAATGAGCAGTTCTTC.

V usage is TRBV5-1 and J usage is TRBJ1-4; tentatively, D is TRBD1 (6 bases). Looked up from germline, CDR1 is SGHRS and CDR2 is YFSETQ. The V end was cut by 2 bases, the J end by 8 bases, with 13 bases between. The CDR3 loop spans 14 amino acids. The CDR3, as DNA: TGCGCCAGCAGCTTCTCCAGGGGCGGCGAAAAACTGTTTTTT. This gives the protein CASSFSRGGEKLFF.

This clonotype was detected only a few times. The J gene is TRBJ1-6, the V gene TRBV27; 8 bases align to TRBD1. CDR1 is MNHEY, CDR2 SMNVEV, per germline (reference sequence). Trimming at V came to 8 bases and at J to 6 bases, leaving 12 bases not matched to a gene. This CDR3 is built from 16 residues. CDR3 residues: CASRPGTGYFNSPLHF. The CDR3 nucleotides are TGTGCCAGCCGACCCGGGACAGGATATTTTAATTCACCCCTCCACTTT.

The chain is built from TRBV29-1 and TRBJ2-5; D gene ambiguous. Germline-derived CDR1 and CDR2 are SQVTM and ANQGSEA. The CDR3 loop spans 13 amino acids. V gave up 7 bases and J gave up 13 bases, with 25 bases separating them. The CDR3 here is CSATLVSYNERYF. CDR3 coding DNA: TGCAGCGCCACCCTGGTCTCCTACAATGAGCGGTACTTC.